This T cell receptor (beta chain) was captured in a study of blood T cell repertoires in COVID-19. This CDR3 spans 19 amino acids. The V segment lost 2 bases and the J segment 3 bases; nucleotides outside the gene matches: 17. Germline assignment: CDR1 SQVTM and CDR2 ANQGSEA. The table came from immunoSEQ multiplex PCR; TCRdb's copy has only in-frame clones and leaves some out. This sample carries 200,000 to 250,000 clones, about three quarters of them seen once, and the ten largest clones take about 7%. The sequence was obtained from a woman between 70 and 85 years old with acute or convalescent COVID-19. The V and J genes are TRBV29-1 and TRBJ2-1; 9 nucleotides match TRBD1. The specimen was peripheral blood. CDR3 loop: CSVEPPGLYRGRGYNEQFF. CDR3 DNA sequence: TGCAGCGTTGAACCCCCTGGCTTATACAGGGGGCGCGGCTACAATGAGCAGTTCTTC.